These T cell receptor beta chains were read from a single sample in a study of T cells after yellow fever vaccination. TCRdb reanalysed the 5' RACE reads using MiXCR and keeps one entry per CDR3 protein. The table shows roughly 120,000 distinct CDR3 sequences, with roughly 6.8% occurring only once. The input for sequencing was CD4+ T cells sorted from PBMCs, taken approximately 47 days after the first yellow fever vaccination. These receptor sequences come from a man younger than 30 who received the YFV17D yellow fever vaccine. The CDR3 runs from the conserved cysteine through the conserved F or W. A D gene is named only where the DNA matches it firmly. Part of the rows lack a size; the others show once, few, many or a class for expanded clones.

D gene	V gene	J gene	clone size	CDR3 protein	CDR3 DNA
TRBD2	TRBV5-1	TRBJ2-7	many	CASSFGGAYEQYF	TGCGCCAGCAGCTTTGGGGGGGCCTACGAGCAGTACTTC
TRBD2	TRBV4-3	TRBJ2-1	many	CASSPSGTRGSNEQFF	TGCGCCAGCAGCCCATCGGGGACTAGAGGGTCCAATGAGCAGTTCTTC
-	TRBV25-1	TRBJ2-7	many	CASSEWDGAYEQYF	TGTGCCAGCAGTGAATGGGACGGAGCCTACGAGCAGTACTTC
-	TRBV12-2	TRBJ1-6	-	CASRLADLGDSYNSPLHF	TGTGCAAGTCGCTTAGCGGACCTGGGGGACTCCTATAATTCACCCCTCCACTTT
-	TRBV29-1	TRBJ2-3	many	CSAGLSRGTDTQYF	TGCAGCGCCGGCCTGTCTAGGGGCACAGATACGCAGTATTTT
-	TRBV18	TRBJ2-3	many	CASSPTGPTDTQYF	TGTGCCAGCTCTCCCACCGGGCCAACAGATACGCAGTATTTT
-	TRBV5-6	TRBJ2-1	many	CASSLDLSGEQFF	TGTGCCAGCAGCTTGGATCTCTCGGGTGAGCAGTTCTTC
TRBD2	TRBV4-2	TRBJ2-1	many	CASSQDPGLPYNEQFF	TGTGCCAGCAGCCAAGATCCGGGACTACCCTACAATGAGCAGTTCTTC
-	TRBV5-3	TRBJ2-1	-	CAMRPRLDSEQFF	TGTGCCATGAGACCCAGGCTCGACTCCGAGCAGTTCTTC
-	TRBV9	TRBJ2-5	few	CASSVGSVGQETQYF	TGTGCCAGCAGCGTAGGGTCAGTGGGGCAAGAGACCCAGTACTTC
-	TRBV7-3	TRBJ2-6	-	CASSYPGSGANVLTF	TGTGCCAGCAGCTATCCGGGGTCTGGGGCCAACGTCCTGACTTTC
-	TRBV5-1	TRBJ1-1	many	CASSLEGRGAFF	TGCGCCAGCAGCTTGGAAGGGAGGGGAGCTTTCTTT
TRBD2	TRBV6-5	TRBJ2-1	many	CASSYSRGGDEQFF	TGTGCCAGCAGTTACTCGCGCGGGGGTGACGAGCAGTTCTTC
-	TRBV20-1	TRBJ1-5	many	CSAKAPSSNQPQHF	TGCAGTGCCAAGGCGCCGAGTAGCAATCAGCCCCAGCATTTT
TRBD2	TRBV11-2	TRBJ2-1	many	CASSLTGGSSYNEQFF	TGTGCCAGCAGCTTAACGGGCGGGAGCTCCTACAATGAGCAGTTCTTC
TRBD2	TRBV7-2	TRBJ2-1	many	CASSSRTSGGNEQFF	TGTGCCAGCAGCTCTCGGACTAGCGGGGGGAATGAGCAGTTCTTC